This T cell receptor (beta chain) was observed in a study of shared clonotypes between healthy human individuals. Study in general: There were three CD4 naive, three CD4 memory, two CD8 naive and one CD8 memory plates per donor. Findings and limits, study-wide: It was anticipated that sequencing depth would influence how many clonotypes donors shared.

Turning to this clone: Its antigen is not known.

The CDR3 is made up of 15 amino acids. CDR1 and CDR2 (germline): MNHEY, SVGAGI. The V and J ends lost 4 bases and 3 bases respectively, with 15 bases between them. Assay used: immunoSEQ multiplex PCR; TCRdb lists only in-frame clones, some missing. The sample lists just over 2,000,000 clones; 85% to 95% were seen once. The V call is TRBV6-5, the J call TRBJ1-2; the D gene is possibly TRBD1 (5 bases). The sequence was obtained from a man between 18 and 29 years old in good health. Input material: naive CD4+ T cells sorted from blood. Subset denoted: CD45RA+ positively selected. Here the CDR3 DNA reads TGTGCCAGCAGTTTTAGGGGACCGACGGACTATGGCTACACCTTC. Protein product: CASSFRGPTDYGYTF.